The 31 T cell receptor beta chains reported below all come from one sample, sequenced in a study of blood T cell repertoires in COVID-19. Sequencing was performed with immunoSEQ multiplex PCR; in TCRdb, only in-frame clones are kept and a portion is missing. The table has about 250,000 clones, about 90% seen once. What was sequenced was peripheral blood. These receptor sequences come from a man aged 18 to 29 with active or convalescent COVID-19.

This clone was detected once. The CDR3 DNA reads TGTGCCAGCAGCTTACGGGGGGGCAGTTTGGAGACCCAGTACTTC. As protein: CASSLRGGSLETQYF. The chain couples TRBV7-3 to TRBJ2-5, with 8 nucleotides matching TRBD2. The CDR3 is 15 amino acids. Unmatched junction bases numbered 7, after V lost 2 bases and J lost 5 bases. Germline V gene data show CDR1 as SGHTA and CDR2 as FQGTGA.

The V call is TRBV6-2 or TRBV6-3, the J call TRBJ2-4; 7 nucleotides match TRBD1. The germline V gene encodes CDR1 MNHEY and CDR2 SVGEGT. This CDR3 comprises 14 residues. After removal of 5 bases from V and 8 bases from J, the junction contained 9 bases not matched to a gene. The CDR3 region is CASSQPDRADIQYF. CDR3 sequence (DNA): TGTGCCAGCAGTCAACCCGACAGGGCTGACATTCAGTACTTC.

The rearrangement uses TRBV19 and TRBJ2-3; the match to TRBD2 covers 14 bases. The CDR3 loop spans 16 amino acids. V shed 6 bases and J 7 bases; nucleotides not matched to a gene: 9. The germline V gene has CDR1 LNHDA and CDR2 SQIVND (reference sequence). CDR3 sequence: CASSRGLAGGGNTQYF. CDR3 DNA: TGTGCCAGTAGCCGCGGACTAGCGGGGGGTGGGAATACGCAGTATTTT.

Remarks on this clone: The germline gene is not matched at one end of the junction; a read error may be the cause. The chain couples TRBV5-1 to TRBJ1-3; possible D gene TRBD1, 6 bases. The germline V gene has CDR1 SGHRS and CDR2 YFSETQ. There are 17 residues in the CDR3. The DNA of the CDR3 is TGCGCCAGCAGTTTGGCCTTGGGAGGGGGCTCTGGAAACACCATATATTTT. Residues: CASSLALGGGSGNTIYF.

The CDR3 is CASSRDRDTEAFF. CDR3 bases: TGTGCCAGTAGTCGAGACAGGGACACTGAAGCTTTCTTT. The chain links TRBV19 to TRBJ1-1, with TRBD1 identical over 7 bases. In germline, CDR1 is LNHDA, CDR2 SQIVND (reference sequence). The V gene end was trimmed by 5 bases and the J gene end by 3 bases; junction bases not matched to a gene: 3. The length of the CDR3 is 13 residues.

The chain links TRBV27 to TRBJ1-1; 8 bases map to TRBD1. The CDR3 runs to 13 residues. V lost 8 bases to trimming and J lost 0 bases; unmatched junction nucleotides: 2. CDR1 is MNHEY, CDR2 SMNVEV, per germline (reference sequence). The CDR3 here is CASRQGLNTEAFF. DNA for the CDR3: TGTGCCAGCCGACAGGGGTTGAACACTGAAGCTTTCTTT.

This chain links TRBV30 with TRBJ2-1; TRBD1 matches at 7 bases. CDR3 length equals 12 residues. Germline V gene sequence: CDR1 GTSNPN, CDR2 SVGIG (reference sequence). The junction had 4 bases not matched to a gene; V was cut back by 5 bases and J by 6 bases. This CDR3 reads CAWRTGINEQFF. For the CDR3, the DNA is TGTGCCTGGCGGACAGGAATCAATGAGCAGTTCTTC. The full variable domain, its missing parts supplied by reference TRBV30 and TRBJ2-1, is SQTIHQWPATLVQPVGSPLSLECTVEGTSNPNLYWYRQAAGRGLQLLFYSVGIGQISSEVPQNLSASRPQDRQFILSSKKLLLSDSGFYLCAWRTGINEQFFGPGTRLTVL.

The rearrangement joins TRBV14 to TRBJ2-7, with 9 bases that match TRBD1. The CDR3 covers 14 residues. Trimming took 4 bases from V and 4 from J; bases not matched to a gene: 5. Per germline, CDR1 SGHDN and CDR2 FVKESK. CDR3 DNA: TGTGCCAGCAGCCTGGGACAGGGAGGGTACGAGCAGTACTTC. Amino acids: CASSLGQGGYEQYF.

This rearrangement joins TRBV25-1 to TRBJ1-6, with a weak D call TRBD1 (6 bases). Trimming took 2 bases from V and 6 from J, leaving 8 bases between them. The length of the CDR3 is 14 residues. Looked up from germline, CDR1 is MGHDK and CDR2 is SYGVNS. Here the CDR3 DNA reads TGTGCCAGCAGTGAAGGGGGCACTAATTCACCCCTCCACTTT. Amino acids: CASSEGGTNSPLHF. Drawing the rest from reference TRBV25-1 and TRBJ1-6, the complete variable domain is EADIYQTPRYLVIGTGKKITLECSQTMGHDKMYWYQQDPGMELHLIHYSYGVNSTEKGDLSSESTVSRIRTEHFPLTLESARPSHTSQYLCASSEGGTNSPLHFGNGTRLTVT.

The chain joins TRBV7-2 to TRBJ2-3, with D possibly TRBD1 on 6 matching bases. There are 16 residues in the CDR3. Germline loops: CDR1 SGHTA, CDR2 FQGNSA. The V and J ends lost 5 bases and 0 bases respectively, with 15 bases between them. The CDR3 loop is CASSPGGPLSTDTQYF. The CDR3 bases are TGTGCCAGCAGCCCTGGGGGCCCTCTCAGCACAGATACGCAGTATTTT.

This chain links TRBV28 with TRBJ2-2; 9 bases are a match to TRBD1. V lost 5 bases and J lost 5; bases outside the gene matches: 9. Looked up from germline, CDR1 is MDHEN and CDR2 is SYDVKM. The CDR3 runs 16 residues. The CDR3 DNA is TGTGCCAGCAGTCCTACAGGGGGCGTTGGGACCGGGGAGCTGTTTTTT. It is translated as CASSPTGGVGTGELFF. The full variable domain, completed using reference TRBV28 and TRBJ2-2, is DVKVTQSSRYLVKRTGEKVFLECVQDMDHENMFWYRQDPGLGLRLIYFSYDVKMKEKGDIPEGYSVSREKKERFSLILESASTNQTSMYLCASSPTGGVGTGELFFGEGSRLTVL.

The rearrangement uses TRBV9 and TRBJ2-3, with 14 bases fitting TRBD2. The CDR3 length is 16 residues. The germline V gene has CDR1 SGDLS and CDR2 YYNGEE. J gave up 6 bases and V 3 bases, and 6 bases lay outside the gene matches. CDR3 amino acids: CASSGGLAGVRDTQYF. In DNA, the CDR3 is TGTGCCAGCAGCGGGGGACTAGCGGGAGTTAGGGATACGCAGTATTTT.

This chain links TRBV5-4 with TRBJ1-6; tentative D call: TRBD1 (6 bases). CDR1 is SGHNT and CDR2 is YYREEE in the germline V gene (reference sequence). This CDR3 comprises 15 residues. Trimming stripped 5 bases from V and 8 bases from J, with 17 bases between. The CDR3 region is CASRLSGHFDSPLHF. The DNA for the CDR3 is TGTGCCAGCAGACTATCGGGACATTTTGATTCACCCCTCCACTTT.

The rearrangement links TRBV20-1 to TRBJ1-2; D remains unclear. The CDR3 is 13 amino acids. Germline V gene sequence: CDR1 DFQATT, CDR2 SNEGSKA (reference sequence). Trimming pared 3 bases from V and 4 bases from J, leaving 12 bases between. The CDR3 spells CSASADSVYGYTF. The CDR3 bases are TGCAGTGCTAGTGCGGACTCAGTCTATGGCTACACCTTC.

This chain uses TRBV6-2 or TRBV6-3 with TRBJ1-5; 7 positions match TRBD1. The CDR3 spans 16 residues. Germline V gene data show CDR1 as MNHEY and CDR2 as SVGEGT. V trimming: 5 bases; J trimming: 0 bases; junction bases outside the gene matches: 7. CDR3 region: CASSETGPYSNQPQHF. CDR3 bases: TGTGCCAGCAGTGAGACAGGGCCGTATAGCAATCAGCCCCAGCATTTT.

This clone has more than one count but fewer than ten. This sequence joins TRBV27 and TRBJ2-7; D is unresolved. There are 13 residues in the CDR3. The germline CDR1 and CDR2 sequences are MNHEY and SMNVEV (reference sequence). V lost 4 bases and J 5 bases, leaving 12 bases between the germline ends. In nucleotides, the CDR3 is TGTGCCAGCAGTTCCCCCCCGTATCACGAGCAGTACTTC. Translation: CASSSPPYHEQYF.

This sequence joins TRBV14 and TRBJ2-2; TRBD1 might be the D (5 bases). V lost 5 bases, J lost 2 bases, and 9 bases lay in between. CDR1 and CDR2 from the germline V gene are SGHDN and FVKESK. The CDR3 has 14 residues. This CDR3 reads CASSRQGNTGELFF. The DNA for the CDR3 is TGTGCCAGCAGCAGGCAGGGTAACACCGGGGAGCTGTTTTTT.

The gene calls are TRBV7-9 and TRBJ1-6; 7 bases agree with TRBD1. CDR1 and CDR2 (germline): SEHNR, FQNEAQ (reference sequence). This CDR3 comprises 15 residues. The trim removed 0 bases at V and 9 bases at J, leaving 5 bases unmatched. CDR3 coding DNA: TGTGCCAGCAGCTTAGCGACAGGGTCGAGTTCACCCCTCCACTTT. It encodes CASSLATGSSSPLHF.

The rearrangement uses TRBV6-5 and TRBJ2-7; TRBD1 matches at 7 bases. Germline assignment: CDR1 MNHEY and CDR2 SVGAGI. The CDR3 is made up of 16 amino acids. The junction had 5 bases not matched to a gene; V was cut back by 0 bases and J by 0 bases. CDR3 sequence: CASSYSSRDSSYEQYF. CDR3 nucleotides: TGTGCCAGCAGTTACTCGTCTCGGGACAGCTCCTACGAGCAGTACTTC.

This clone was observed once. The CDR3 loop reads CASSFRTSGRANTGELFF. The CDR3 region has the DNA TGTGCCAGCAGCTTTCGGACTAGCGGGAGGGCGAACACCGGGGAGCTGTTTTTT. This sequence joins TRBV7-8 and TRBJ2-2; 15 bases fit TRBD2. V shed 3 bases and J 0 bases; nucleotides not matched to a gene: 2. Germline CDR1 reads SGHVS; CDR2 reads FQNEAQ. This CDR3 has 18 amino acids.

Here the CDR3 reads CASSIDYQTDTQYF. The CDR3 DNA reads as TGTGCCAGTAGTATAGACTACCAAACAGATACGCAGTATTTT. The chain combines TRBV19 with TRBJ2-3; D gene uncertain. Between the trimmed V and J ends, which lost 0 bases and 3 bases, there was a span of 7 bases. Germline lookup yields CDR1 LNHDA and CDR2 SQIVND (reference sequence). This CDR3 is 14 amino acids long.

The chain recombines TRBV7-2 with TRBJ2-1, with 11 bases identical to TRBD2. V trimming: 2 bases; J trimming: 3 bases; junction bases outside the gene matches: 9. CDR3 size: 18 residues. From germline, CDR1 is SGHTA and CDR2 FQGNSA. The DNA of the CDR3 is TGTGCCAGCAGCTTACCGGCTAGGGGACTAGCGGACTACAATGAGCAGTTCTTC. It specifies CASSLPARGLADYNEQFF.

The V gene is TRBV7-2, the J gene TRBJ1-2; weak D call: TRBD1 (6 bases). Germline CDR1 SGHTA, CDR2 FQGNSA. The CDR3 sequence is 15 residues long. V was clipped by 1 base and J by 5 bases, with 14 bases between them. As DNA, the CDR3 is TGTGCCAGCAGCTTAGAGGGCAGGGGAGGGTATGGCTACACCTTC. Amino acids: CASSLEGRGGYGYTF.

The chain uses TRBV4-3 and TRBJ2-5; 10 nucleotides agree with TRBD2. Germline V lookup: CDR1 LGHNA, CDR2 YSLEER. The CDR3 extends over 14 amino acids. V trimming: 5 bases; J trimming: 4 bases; junction bases outside the gene matches: 4. CDR3 region: CASSTLAGVETQYF. The CDR3 bases are TGCGCCAGCAGCACCCTAGCGGGAGTAGAGACCCAGTACTTC.

In this sample, this clone turned up once. The genes are TRBV7-9 and TRBJ2-1, with 9 bases fitting TRBD2. CDR1 and CDR2 (germline): SEHNR, FQNEAQ (reference sequence). The length of the CDR3 is 18 residues. With 1 base clipped from V and 1 base from J, the junction kept 8 bases outside the gene matches. The CDR3 sequence: CASSLGAGGRRSYNEQFF. DNA for the CDR3: TGTGCCAGCAGCTTAGGAGCGGGGGGCCGTCGTTCCTACAATGAGCAGTTCTTC.

The V gene is TRBV19, the J gene TRBJ1-2, with 9 bases lining up with TRBD1. The trim removed 5 bases at V and 4 bases at J, leaving 5 bases unmatched. The CDR3 runs to 14 residues. Per germline, CDR1 LNHDA and CDR2 SQIVND (reference sequence). The CDR3 DNA sequence: TGTGCCAGTAGTCCACAGGGGGCTGTCTATGGCTACACCTTC. Residues: CASSPQGAVYGYTF.

The chain carries TRBV19 and TRBJ1-1; D remains ambiguous. The V end lost 6 bases, the J end lost 0 bases, and 11 bases lay between the germline ends. The germline V gene has CDR1 LNHDA and CDR2 SQIVND (reference sequence). The CDR3 is 14 amino acids. CDR3 protein: CASRRAELNTEAFF. CDR3 DNA sequence: TGTGCCAGTAGGAGGGCGGAACTGAACACTGAAGCTTTCTTT.

V gene TRBV13 combines with J gene TRBJ2-2; TRBD1 matches at 7 bases. This CDR3 has 16 residues. The germline V gene has CDR1 PRHDT and CDR2 FYEKMQ (reference sequence). J lost 0 bases, V lost 5 bases, and 6 bases had no gene match. CDR3 DNA: TGTGCCAGCAGCGCCCGACAGGGATCGAACACCGGGGAGCTGTTTTTT. Residues: CASSARQGSNTGELFF.

The genes are TRBV28 and TRBJ2-5; 8 bases map to TRBD1. The germline CDR1 and CDR2 sequences are MDHEN and SYDVKM. The CDR3 is 16 residues long. V lost 6 bases to trimming and J lost 1 base; unmatched junction nucleotides: 10. CDR3 region: CASSAKDRGFQETQYF. DNA of the CDR3: TGTGCCAGCAGCGCTAAAGACAGGGGTTTCCAAGAGACCCAGTACTTC.

The J gene is TRBJ1-2, the V gene TRBV27; D unresolved. CDR3 length: 12 residues. The germline CDR1 and CDR2 sequences are MNHEY and SMNVEV (reference sequence). V gave up 5 bases and J gave up 4 bases, with 8 bases separating them. The CDR3 region is CASSLDPYGYTF. CDR3 coding DNA: TGTGCCAGCAGTCTAGACCCCTATGGCTACACCTTC.

The genes are TRBV5-4 and TRBJ2-1; 9 nucleotides agree with TRBD1. The CDR3 sequence is 16 residues long. Looked up from germline, CDR1 is SGHNT and CDR2 is YYREEE (reference sequence). V gave up 4 bases and J gave up 3 bases; unmatched junction bases: 8. The CDR3 region is CASSPVRGQGYNEQFF. The CDR3 nucleotides are TGTGCCAGCAGCCCCGTGCGGGGACAGGGCTACAATGAGCAGTTCTTC.